The text below deals with one T cell receptor beta chain. Its antigen is unidentified. Looked up from germline, CDR1 is MGHRA and CDR2 is YSYEKL. The ends lost 4 bases at V and 3 bases at J; junction bases unmatched: 13. This CDR3 spans 17 amino acids. The data derive from a study of blood T cells in healthy people across ages. Regarding the study as a whole: In long-lived donors, naive CD4+ cell counts and diversity exceeded those of aged donors. The study found TCR beta diversity correlated strongly with naive T cell percentage. The CMV status of each donor remained undetermined, and this could have confounded shifts in expanded clonotypes.

The second PCR ran about 6 to 12 cycles with a sample-barcoded 5' primer and J-beta primers. The yield of each sample was at least 3 million CDR3-containing paired-end reads. Each CDR3 protein is one row after TCRdb ran MiXCR on the 5' RACE reads. The sample has around 970,000 distinct CDR3 sequences, 51% seen once. The sample taken for sequencing was blood. This clonotype was sampled from an older woman in good health. The J gene is TRBJ2-3, the V gene TRBV4-1; 7 bases fit TRBD2. DNA of the CDR3: TGCGCCAGCAGCCCCCAAACTAGCGTGAGCCTAACAGATACGCAGTATTTT. Translating gives CASSPQTSVSLTDTQYF.